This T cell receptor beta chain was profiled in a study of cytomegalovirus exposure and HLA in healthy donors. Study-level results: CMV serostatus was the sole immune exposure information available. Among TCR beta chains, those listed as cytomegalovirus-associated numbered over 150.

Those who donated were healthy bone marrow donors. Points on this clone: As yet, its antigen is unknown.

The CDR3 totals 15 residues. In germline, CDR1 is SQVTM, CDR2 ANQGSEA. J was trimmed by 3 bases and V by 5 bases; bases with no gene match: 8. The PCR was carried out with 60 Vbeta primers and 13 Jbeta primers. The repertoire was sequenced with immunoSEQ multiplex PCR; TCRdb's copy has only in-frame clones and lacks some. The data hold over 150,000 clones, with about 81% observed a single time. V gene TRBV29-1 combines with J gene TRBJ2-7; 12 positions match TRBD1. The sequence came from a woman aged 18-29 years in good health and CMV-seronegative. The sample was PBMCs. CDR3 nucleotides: TGCAGCGTTAGGGACAGGGGGCGATTTGGCTACGAGCAGTACTTC. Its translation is CSVRDRGRFGYEQYF.